The source of this TCR beta chain is a study of cytomegalovirus exposure and HLA in healthy donors. V lost 5 bases to trimming and J lost 8 bases, with 13 bases between them. The CDR3 has 13 residues. CDR1 is MDHEN and CDR2 is SYDVKM in the germline V gene. The primer mix had 60 Vbeta and 13 Jbeta primers. In the authors' methods: Later analysis identified tens of millions of unique TCR beta chains, 9 million to 13 million shared. Measured with immunoSEQ multiplex PCR; TCRdb has only the in-frame clones, and not every one. Clone size and V and J calls were adopted from that table, with D and trimming inferred from the DNA. Of approximately 190,000 clones in the sample, around 87% were seen once.

The rearrangement links TRBV28 to TRBJ2-1, with D possibly being TRBD1 (5 bases). The receptor was derived from a boy aged 2 to 9 in good health and CMV-seronegative. Sequencing input: PBMCs. CDR3 protein: CASSRSRAHEQFF. CDR3 in DNA: TGTGCCAGCAGTAGAAGCAGGGCCCATGAGCAGTTCTTC.